What follows describes a single T cell receptor beta chain. The data were produced by immunoSEQ multiplex PCR, yet TCRdb's version contains in-frame clones alone and is incomplete. The table has some 64,000 clones, around 92% seen once. This record comes from a study of T cell changes during pregnancy in multiple sclerosis. The CDR3 is 13 amino acids. CDR1 and CDR2 from the germline V gene are ENHRY and SYGVKD. Trimming left V 3 bases short and J 4 bases short, with 9 bases between. The V gene is TRBV10-3, the J gene TRBJ1-2; the D gene is possibly TRBD1 (6 bases). The source is a female donor with multiple sclerosis, enrolled in a pregnancy study. Specimen: peripheral blood, collected in the first trimester of pregnancy. CDR3 sequence: CAISEGRGYGYTF. CDR3 in DNA: TGTGCCATCAGTGAAGGCAGGGGCTATGGCTACACCTTC.